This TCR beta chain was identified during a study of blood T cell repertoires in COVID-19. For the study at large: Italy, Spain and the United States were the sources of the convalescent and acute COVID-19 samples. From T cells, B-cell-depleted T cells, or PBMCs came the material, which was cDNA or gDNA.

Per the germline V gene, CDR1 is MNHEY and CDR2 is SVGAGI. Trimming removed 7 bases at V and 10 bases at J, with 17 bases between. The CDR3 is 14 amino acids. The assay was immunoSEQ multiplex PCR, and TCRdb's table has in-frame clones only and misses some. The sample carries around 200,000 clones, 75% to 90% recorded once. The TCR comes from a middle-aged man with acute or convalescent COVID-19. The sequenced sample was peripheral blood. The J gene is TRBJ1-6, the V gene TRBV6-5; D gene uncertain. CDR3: CASNPGLENSPLHF. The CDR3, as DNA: TGTGCCAGCAACCCCGGCCTAGAGAACTCACCCCTCCACTTT.